This T cell receptor beta chain stems from a study of OX40 agonist ivuxolimab in advanced cancers. Exclusion applied to patients with autoimmune disease history or systemic immunosuppression. Only in-frame clones appear in the TCRdb table, and some are missing; sequencing was by immunoSEQ multiplex PCR. The table shows around 35,000 clones, with about 88% occurring only once. Germline CDR1 and CDR2: GTSNPN and SVGIG (reference sequence). The CDR3 spans 16 residues. V lost 4 bases and J 0 bases, leaving 13 bases between the germline ends. J is TRBJ1-6 and V is TRBV30; no clear D. The clonotype was recovered from an adult with an advanced solid tumor such as melanoma, head and neck, liver or kidney cancer. The specimen was CD4+ or CD8+ T cells sorted from blood, collected in a trial of the OX40 agonist ivuxolimab. The CDR3 region is CAWKSFPSSYNSPLHF. CDR3 DNA sequence: TGTGCCTGGAAAAGTTTCCCGAGCTCCTATAATTCACCCCTCCACTTT.